This T cell receptor (beta chain) was sequenced for a study of blood T cell repertoires in COVID-19. About the study: Collection of acute and convalescent COVID-19 samples took place in the United States, Italy and Spain. Sources were T cells, B-cell-depleted T cells, or PBMCs; the material itself was cDNA or gDNA.

This CDR3 has 13 residues. V gave up 6 bases and J gave up 0 bases, with 9 bases separating them. CDR1 and CDR2 (germline): SGHKS, YYEKEE (reference sequence). Under the authors' procedure: Amplification of reference gene primers provided the estimated nucleated cell counts. Only in-frame clones appear in the TCRdb table, and some are missing; sequencing was by immunoSEQ multiplex PCR. V, J and clone size derive from that table, while D and trimming were established from the DNA sequence. The sample consists of about 200,000 clones, 85% to 90% of them appearing once. The sequenced material came from peripheral blood. The chain combines TRBV5-5 with TRBJ1-1; the D is unclear. This clonotype originated in a woman aged 70 to 79 with acute or convalescent COVID-19. The CDR3 DNA follows: TGTGCCAGCAAGAGCTTAATGAACACTGAAGCTTTCTTT. It encodes CASKSLMNTEAFF.